These T cell receptor beta chains were read from a single sample in a study of control samples from healthy donors and cancer patients. Method: immunoSEQ multiplex PCR; TCRdb's copy keeps in-frame clones and lacks some. There are about 150,000 clones in the sample; 75% to 95% occur only once, and roughly 2% lies in the top ten. Sequenced input: blood. These TCRs come from a woman aged 40 to 50 in good health. Each CDR3 is given without its conserved first and last residue. Each record gives: J gene, V gene, CDR3 protein.

TRBJ2-1,TRBV20-1,SALQGGEQF
TRBJ1-3,TRBV19,ASSDGPDSGNTIY
TRBJ1-2,TRBV19,ASSMVTEPVGPQMTGRLIYGYT
TRBJ2-7,TRBV15,ATSRPRGRREQY
TRBJ2-7,TRBV6-5,ASSYSDGTGYEQY
TRBJ1-2,TRBV5-1,ASSLGNPGKAYGYT
TRBJ1-2,TRBV20-1,SARSGYGYT
TRBJ1-1,TRBV9,ASSGGRAATEAF
TRBJ1-5,TRBV6-2/TRBV6-3,ASSYSIGENQPQH
TRBJ2-7,TRBV5-1,ASSLAGGSYEQY
TRBJ2-1,TRBV5-6,ASSHRLAGYNEQF
TRBJ2-1,TRBV11-3,ASSLGRDPWVHNEQF
TRBJ2-7,TRBV3-1/TRBV3-2,ASSQEPSAYEQY
TRBJ2-6,TRBV19,ASKGHQSGDSGANVLT
TRBJ2-3,TRBV27,ASSLIRTDTQY
TRBJ1-3,TRBV21-1,ASSKDGSTGNTIY
TRBJ2-3,TRBV7-2,ASSFPSGGATDTQY
TRBJ1-1,TRBV5-5,ASSLRDVNTEAF
TRBJ1-2,TRBV28,ASRPPSTGYGYT
TRBJ1-4,TRBV15,ATSRVGVPEEKLF
TRBJ1-2,TRBV21-1,ASSKTYNNYGYT
TRBJ1-1,TRBV25-1,ASIQTGVNTEAF
TRBJ2-5,TRBV9,ASSVETGGGETQY
TRBJ1-4,TRBV7-9,ASSWSDSPNEKLF
TRBJ1-5,TRBV19,ASELRGAQYSNQPQH
TRBJ1-1,TRBV10-1,ASRQQEFGEAF
TRBJ2-7,TRBV12-3/TRBV12-4,ASSFRGDHEQY
TRBJ2-5,TRBV3-1/TRBV3-2,ASSQGIAGGFQETQY
TRBJ2-7,TRBV3-1/TRBV3-2,ASSQFNGNYEQY
TRBJ1-2,TRBV11-1,ASSSTTGGPYGYT
TRBJ2-1,TRBV13,ASSPGLALSYNEQF
TRBJ1-5,TRBV24-1,ATSDGVQPQH
TRBJ2-1,TRBV18,ASSPGILNEQF
TRBJ1-2,TRBV4-1,ASSEDGQLYGYT
TRBJ1-2,TRBV28,ASSETGSTTNYGYT
TRBJ2-7,TRBV27,ASSASSGAVSYEQY
TRBJ1-4,TRBV6-5,ASRTATNEKLF